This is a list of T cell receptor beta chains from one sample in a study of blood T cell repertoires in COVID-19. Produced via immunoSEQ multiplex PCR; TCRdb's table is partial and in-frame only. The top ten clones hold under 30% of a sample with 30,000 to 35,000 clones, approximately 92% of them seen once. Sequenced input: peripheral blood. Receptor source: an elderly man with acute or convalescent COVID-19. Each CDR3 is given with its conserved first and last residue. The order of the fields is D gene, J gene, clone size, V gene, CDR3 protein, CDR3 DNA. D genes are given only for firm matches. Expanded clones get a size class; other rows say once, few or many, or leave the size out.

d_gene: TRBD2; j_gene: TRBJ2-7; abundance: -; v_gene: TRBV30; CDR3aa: CAWSGGVLHEQYF; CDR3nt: TGTGCCTGGAGCGGGGGGGTCCTCCACGAGCAGTACTTC
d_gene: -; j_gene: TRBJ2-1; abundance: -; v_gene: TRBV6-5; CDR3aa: CASTKGLSYNEQFF; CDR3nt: TGTGCCAGCACTAAGGGGCTTTCTTACAATGAGCAGTTCTTC
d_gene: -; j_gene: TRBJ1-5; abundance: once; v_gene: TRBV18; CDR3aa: CASSPSSGSNQPQHF; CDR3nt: TGTGCCAGCTCACCATCCTCGGGTTCCAATCAGCCCCAGCATTTT
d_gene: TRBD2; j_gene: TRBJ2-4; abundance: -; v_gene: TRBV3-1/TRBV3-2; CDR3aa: CASSQDLPSGVAKNIQYF; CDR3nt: TGTGCCAGCAGCCAAGATCTCCCTAGCGGGGTAGCCAAAAACATTCAGTACTTC
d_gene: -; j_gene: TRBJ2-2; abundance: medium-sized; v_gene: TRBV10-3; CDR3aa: CAISEEIARSANTGELFF; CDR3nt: TGTGCCATCAGTGAAGAAATAGCTAGATCGGCGAACACCGGGGAGCTGTTTTTT
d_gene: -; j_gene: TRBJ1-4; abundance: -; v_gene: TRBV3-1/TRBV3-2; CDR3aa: CASSQGGTSGEKLFF; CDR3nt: TGTGCCAGCAGCCAAGGGGGGACTTCGGGGGAAAAACTGTTTTTT
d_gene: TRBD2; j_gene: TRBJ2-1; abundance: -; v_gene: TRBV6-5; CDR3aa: CASRLAGRDEQFF; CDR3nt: TGTGCCAGCAGACTAGCGGGAAGGGATGAGCAGTTCTTC
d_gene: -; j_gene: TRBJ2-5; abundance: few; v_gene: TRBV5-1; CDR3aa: CASEPGGAWETQYF; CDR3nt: TGCGCCAGCGAGCCCGGAGGGGCTTGGGAGACCCAGTACTTC
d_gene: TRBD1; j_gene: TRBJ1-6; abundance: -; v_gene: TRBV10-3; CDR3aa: CAISESRTGSNNSPLHF; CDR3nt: TGTGCCATCAGTGAGTCCCGGACAGGGTCTAATAATTCACCCCTCCACTTT
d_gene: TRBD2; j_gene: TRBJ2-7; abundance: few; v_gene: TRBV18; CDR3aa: CASSPTSGSGEQYF; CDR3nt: TGTGCCAGCTCACCAACTAGCGGGAGCGGGGAGCAGTACTTC
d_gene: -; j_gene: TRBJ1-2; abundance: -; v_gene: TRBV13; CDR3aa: CASSLAGKNYGYTF; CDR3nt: TGTGCCAGCAGCTTAGCAGGGAAGAACTATGGCTACACCTTC
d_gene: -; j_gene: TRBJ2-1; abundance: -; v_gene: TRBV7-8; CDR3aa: CASEDTRSRDYNEQFF; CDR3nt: TGTGCCAGCGAAGATACCAGGTCCAGGGACTACAATGAGCAGTTCTTC
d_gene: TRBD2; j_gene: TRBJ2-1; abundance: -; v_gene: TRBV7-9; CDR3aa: CASSSGLAGTSYNEQFF; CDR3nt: TGTGCCAGCAGCTCCGGACTAGCGGGAACCTCCTACAATGAGCAGTTCTTC
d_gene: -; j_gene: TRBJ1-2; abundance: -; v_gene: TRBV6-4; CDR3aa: CASSDQGYGYTF; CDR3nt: TGTGCCAGCAGCGACCAGGGCTATGGCTACACCTTC
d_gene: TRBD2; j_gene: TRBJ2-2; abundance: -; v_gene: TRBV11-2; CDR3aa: CASSVSGRASGELFF; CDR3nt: TGTGCCAGCAGCGTTAGCGGGAGGGCGTCCGGGGAGCTGTTTTTT
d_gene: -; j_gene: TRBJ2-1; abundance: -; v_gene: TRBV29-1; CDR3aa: CSVASEAYNEQFF; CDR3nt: TGCAGCGTGGCTAGCGAGGCCTACAATGAGCAGTTCTTC
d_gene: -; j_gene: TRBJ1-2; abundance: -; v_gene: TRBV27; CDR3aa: CASSYLGAGNYGYTF; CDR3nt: TGTGCCAGCAGCTACCTTGGGGCGGGGAACTATGGCTACACCTTC
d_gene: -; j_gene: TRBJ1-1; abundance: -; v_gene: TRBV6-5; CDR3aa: CASSSLTGGADRRFF; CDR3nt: TGTGCCAGCAGTTCCCTAACGGGGGGCGCGGATAGACGCTTCTTT
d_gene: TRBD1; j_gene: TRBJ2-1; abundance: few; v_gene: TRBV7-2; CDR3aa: CASSADRGFYNEQFF; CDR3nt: TGTGCCAGCAGCGCGGACAGGGGTTTCTACAATGAGCAGTTCTTC
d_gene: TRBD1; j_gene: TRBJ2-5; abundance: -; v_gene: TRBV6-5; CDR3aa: CASSLGQDWETQYF; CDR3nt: TGTGCCAGCAGTCTCGGACAGGACTGGGAGACCCAGTACTTC
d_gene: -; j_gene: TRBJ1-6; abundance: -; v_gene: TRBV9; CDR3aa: CASSATGGSPLHF; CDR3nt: TGTGCCAGCAGCGCGACAGGCGGATCACCCCTCCACTTT
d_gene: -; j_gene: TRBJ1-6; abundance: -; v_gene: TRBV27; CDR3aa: CASSPQGRVRFSLNNSPLHF; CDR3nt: TGTGCCAGCAGTCCCCAGGGCAGGGTTCGTTTTTCCTTGAATAATTCACCCCTCCACTTT
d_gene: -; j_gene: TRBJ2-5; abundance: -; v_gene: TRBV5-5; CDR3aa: CASSLGRIETQYF; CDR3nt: TGTGCCAGCAGCTTAGGGAGGATCGAGACCCAGTACTTC
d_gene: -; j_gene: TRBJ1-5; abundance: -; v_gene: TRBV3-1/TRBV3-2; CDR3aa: CASSQGQAEKPQHF; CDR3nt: TGTGCCAGCAGCCAAGGACAGGCGGAAAAGCCCCAGCATTTT
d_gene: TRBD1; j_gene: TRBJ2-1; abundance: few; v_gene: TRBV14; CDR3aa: CASSNRQGGGSYNEQFF; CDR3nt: TGTGCCAGCAGCAACCGACAGGGTGGCGGCTCCTACAATGAGCAGTTCTTC
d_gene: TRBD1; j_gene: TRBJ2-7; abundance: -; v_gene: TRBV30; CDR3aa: CAWSGSRTGRPYEQYF; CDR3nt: TGTGCCTGGAGTGGAAGTAGGACAGGGAGGCCCTACGAGCAGTACTTC
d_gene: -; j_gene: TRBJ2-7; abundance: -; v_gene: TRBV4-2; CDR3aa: CASSQVGGSGYEQYF; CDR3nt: TGTGCCAGCAGCCAAGTTGGGGGCTCGGGCTACGAGCAGTACTTC
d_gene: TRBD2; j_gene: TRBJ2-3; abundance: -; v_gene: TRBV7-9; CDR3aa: CASSQGTSGSGTDTQYF; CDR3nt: TGTGCCAGCAGCCAGGGGACTAGCGGGAGCGGCACAGATACGCAGTATTTT
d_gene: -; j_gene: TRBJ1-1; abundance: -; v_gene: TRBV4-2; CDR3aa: CASSQEAPTRVAFF; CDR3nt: TGTGCCAGCAGCCAAGAGGCGCCGACACGAGTGGCTTTCTTT
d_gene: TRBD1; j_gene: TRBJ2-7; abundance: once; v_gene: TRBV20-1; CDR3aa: CSARDRAMQYF; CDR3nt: TGCAGTGCAAGGGACAGGGCGATGCAGTACTTC
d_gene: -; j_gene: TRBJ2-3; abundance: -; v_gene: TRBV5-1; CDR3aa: CASTLGLSTDTQYF; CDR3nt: TGCGCCAGCACACTGGGACTCAGCACAGATACGCAGTATTTT
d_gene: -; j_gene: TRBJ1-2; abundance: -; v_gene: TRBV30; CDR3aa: CAGEGSKLGAYGYTF; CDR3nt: TGTGCCGGGGAAGGTTCAAAGTTGGGGGCCTATGGCTACACCTTC
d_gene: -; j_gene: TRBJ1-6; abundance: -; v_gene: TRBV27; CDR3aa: CASTRRDTVNSPLHF; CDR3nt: TGTGCCAGCACCCGCCGGGACACAGTCAATTCACCCCTCCACTTT
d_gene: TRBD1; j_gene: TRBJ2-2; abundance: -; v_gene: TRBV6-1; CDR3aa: CASSEGSGGVGELFF; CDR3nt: TGTGCCAGCAGTGAAGGCTCAGGGGGCGTCGGGGAGCTGTTTTTT
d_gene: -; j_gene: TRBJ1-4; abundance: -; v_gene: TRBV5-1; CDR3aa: CASSPMGASNEKLFF; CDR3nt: TGCGCCAGCAGCCCGATGGGAGCGAGTAATGAAAAACTGTTTTTT
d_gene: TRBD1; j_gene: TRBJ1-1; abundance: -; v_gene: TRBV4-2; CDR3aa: CASTQGQGEMNTEAFF; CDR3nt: TGTGCCAGCACCCAAGGACAGGGGGAAATGAACACTGAAGCTTTCTTT
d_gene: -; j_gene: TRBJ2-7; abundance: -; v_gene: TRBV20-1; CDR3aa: CSVRSGHEQYF; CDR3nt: TGCAGTGTAAGAAGTGGCCACGAGCAGTACTTC
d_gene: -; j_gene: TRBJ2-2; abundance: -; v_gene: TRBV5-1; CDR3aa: CASSLNTANTGELFF; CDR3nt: TGCGCCAGCAGCTTGAACACCGCGAACACCGGGGAGCTGTTTTTT
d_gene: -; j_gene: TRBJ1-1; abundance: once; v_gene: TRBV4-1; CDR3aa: CASSLRQEAFF; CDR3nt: TGCGCCAGCAGCCTACGACAAGAAGCTTTCTTT
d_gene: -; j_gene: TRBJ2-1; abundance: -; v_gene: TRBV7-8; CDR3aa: CASSLDALGLSSYNEQFF; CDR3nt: TGTGCCAGCAGCTTAGACGCGTTGGGACTGAGCTCCTACAATGAGCAGTTCTTC
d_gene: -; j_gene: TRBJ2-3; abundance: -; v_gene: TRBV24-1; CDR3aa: CATSDYGVDTQYF; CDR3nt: TGTGCCACCAGTGATTACGGGGTAGATACGCAGTATTTT
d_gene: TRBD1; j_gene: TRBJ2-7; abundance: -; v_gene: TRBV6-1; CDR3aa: CASSDVAGGEQYF; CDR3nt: TGTGCCAGCAGTGACGTAGCAGGGGGCGAGCAGTACTTC
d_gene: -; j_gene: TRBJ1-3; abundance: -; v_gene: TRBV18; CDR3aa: CASSPLRQDSGNTIYF; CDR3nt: TGTGCCAGCTCACCACTGAGACAGGACTCTGGAAACACCATATATTTT
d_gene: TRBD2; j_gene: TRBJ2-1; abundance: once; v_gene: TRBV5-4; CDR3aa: CASSKTSGLDTNEQFF; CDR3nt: TGTGCCAGCAGCAAGACTAGCGGCCTTGATACCAATGAGCAGTTCTTC
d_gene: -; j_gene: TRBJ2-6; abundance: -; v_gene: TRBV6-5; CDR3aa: CASSMTGSGANVLTF; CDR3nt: TGTGCCAGCAGTATGACGGGATCTGGGGCCAACGTCCTGACTTTC
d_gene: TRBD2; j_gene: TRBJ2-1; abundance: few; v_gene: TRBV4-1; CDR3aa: CASSQVSSGRGNEQFF; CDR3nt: TGCGCCAGCAGCCAAGTTTCTAGCGGGAGGGGGAATGAGCAGTTCTTC
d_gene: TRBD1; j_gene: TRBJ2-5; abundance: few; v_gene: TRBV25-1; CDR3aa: CASSGGTGELYQETQYF; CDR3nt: TGTGCCAGCAGTGGGGGGACAGGAGAATTGTACCAAGAGACCCAGTACTTC
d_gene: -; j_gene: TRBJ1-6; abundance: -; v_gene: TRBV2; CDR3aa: CASSAQGRNNSPLHF; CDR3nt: TGTGCCAGCAGTGCCCAGGGTAGAAATAATTCACCCCTCCACTTT
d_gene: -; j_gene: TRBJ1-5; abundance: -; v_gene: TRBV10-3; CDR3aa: CAISNSNQPQHF; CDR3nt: TGTGCCATCTCTAATAGCAATCAGCCCCAGCATTTT
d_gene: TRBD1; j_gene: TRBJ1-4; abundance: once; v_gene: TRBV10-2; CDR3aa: CASRGTGNNEKLFF; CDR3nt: TGCGCCAGCAGGGGGACAGGAAATAATGAAAAACTGTTTTTT
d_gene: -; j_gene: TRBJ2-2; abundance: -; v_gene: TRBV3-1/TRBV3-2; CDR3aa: CASSQLWEDTGELFF; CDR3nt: TGTGCCAGCAGCCAATTGTGGGAGGACACCGGGGAGCTGTTTTTT
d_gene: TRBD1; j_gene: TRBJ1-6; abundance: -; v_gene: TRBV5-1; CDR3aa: CASSLGQGANSPLHF; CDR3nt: TGCGCCAGCAGCTTGGGACAGGGGGCCAATTCACCCCTCCACTTT
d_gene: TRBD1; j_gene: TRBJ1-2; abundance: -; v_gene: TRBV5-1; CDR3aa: CASRQGQVVLGYTF; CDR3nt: TGCGCCAGCAGACAAGGACAGGTGGTATTAGGCTACACCTTC
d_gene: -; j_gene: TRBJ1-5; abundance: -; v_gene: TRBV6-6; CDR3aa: CASSQAGANQPQHF; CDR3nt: TGTGCCAGCAGTCAGGCGGGGGCCAATCAGCCCCAGCATTTT
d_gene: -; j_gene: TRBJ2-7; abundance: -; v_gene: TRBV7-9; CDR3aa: CASSLRGPYEQYF; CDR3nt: TGTGCCAGCAGCCTCAGGGGTCCTTACGAGCAGTACTTC
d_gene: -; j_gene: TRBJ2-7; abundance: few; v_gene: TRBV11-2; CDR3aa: CASSLDSMAGYEQYF; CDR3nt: TGTGCCAGCAGCTTAGATTCAATGGCAGGCTACGAGCAGTACTTC
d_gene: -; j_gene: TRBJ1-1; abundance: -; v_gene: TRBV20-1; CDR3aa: CSAVQGSEAFF; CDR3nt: TGCAGTGCTGTACAGGGCTCTGAAGCTTTCTTT